A selection of T cell receptor beta chains follows, all from one sample in a study of blood T cell repertoires in COVID-19. Produced via immunoSEQ multiplex PCR; TCRdb's table is partial and in-frame only. The profile shows over 30,000 clones, approximately 80% of them singletons. Material: peripheral blood. Receptors were obtained from a human donor in a cohort sampled during active COVID-19. Both conserved end residues are part of each CDR3. D genes are given only for firm matches. The size of a clone is reported for some rows only, either as once, few or many, or as a class for expanded clones.

abundance: NA
len: 13
d_gene: NA
v_gene: TRBV7-2
j_gene: TRBJ2-7
CDR3aa: CASSRDKAYEQYF
CDR3nt: TGTGCCAGCAGCAGGGACAAGGCCTACGAGCAGTACTTC

abundance: NA
len: 17
d_gene: NA
v_gene: TRBV21-1
j_gene: TRBJ2-1
CDR3aa: CASSPLPEALLYNEQFF
CDR3nt: TGTGCCAGCAGCCCCCTCCCCGAGGCCCTTCTATACAATGAGCAGTTCTTC

abundance: few
len: 14
d_gene: NA
v_gene: TRBV4-1
j_gene: TRBJ2-1
CDR3aa: CASSRAQGYNEQFF
CDR3nt: TGCGCCAGCAGCCGGGCGCAGGGATACAATGAGCAGTTCTTC

abundance: NA
len: 13
d_gene: TRBD1
v_gene: TRBV27
j_gene: TRBJ2-5
CDR3aa: CASSDRGPETQYF
CDR3nt: TGTGCCAGCAGTGACAGGGGGCCAGAGACCCAGTACTTC

abundance: NA
len: 16
d_gene: TRBD2
v_gene: TRBV27
j_gene: TRBJ2-1
CDR3aa: CASSSLLAGGYNEQFF
CDR3nt: TGTGCCAGCAGTTCCCTCCTAGCGGGAGGGTACAATGAGCAGTTCTTC

abundance: NA
len: 17
d_gene: NA
v_gene: TRBV5-1
j_gene: TRBJ2-6
CDR3aa: CASSTTSTDSGANVLTF
CDR3nt: TGCGCCAGCAGCACAACCTCGACAGACTCTGGGGCCAACGTCCTGACTTTC

abundance: once
len: 18
d_gene: TRBD2
v_gene: TRBV5-5
j_gene: TRBJ2-1
CDR3aa: CASSLGIAGGLSYNEQFF
CDR3nt: TGTGCCAGCAGCTTGGGGATAGCGGGAGGCCTCTCCTACAATGAGCAGTTCTTC

abundance: NA
len: 15
d_gene: TRBD2
v_gene: TRBV19
j_gene: TRBJ2-7
CDR3aa: CASSISGLAGNEQYF
CDR3nt: TGTGCCAGTAGTATAAGCGGGCTAGCGGGAAACGAGCAGTACTTC

abundance: NA
len: 14
d_gene: NA
v_gene: TRBV28
j_gene: TRBJ2-2
CDR3aa: CASRRTGNTGELFF
CDR3nt: TGTGCCAGCAGGAGAACAGGGAACACCGGGGAGCTGTTTTTT

abundance: NA
len: 16
d_gene: TRBD2
v_gene: TRBV9
j_gene: TRBJ2-2
CDR3aa: CASSSGLAGGIGELFF
CDR3nt: TGTGCCAGCAGCTCGGGACTAGCGGGAGGTATCGGGGAGCTGTTTTTT

abundance: NA
len: 16
d_gene: NA
v_gene: TRBV7-8
j_gene: TRBJ1-6
CDR3aa: CASSLKAGAGNSPLHF
CDR3nt: TGTGCCAGCAGCTTAAAAGCTGGGGCAGGGAATTCACCCCTCCACTTT

abundance: few
len: 13
d_gene: TRBD2
v_gene: TRBV2
j_gene: TRBJ2-3
CDR3aa: CASTRTSSDTQYF
CDR3nt: TGTGCCAGCACCCGGACTAGTTCAGATACGCAGTATTTT

abundance: NA
len: 17
d_gene: NA
v_gene: TRBV4-1
j_gene: TRBJ2-1
CDR3aa: CASSHPPIGSVDNEQFF
CDR3nt: TGCGCCAGCAGCCACCCTCCCATCGGGAGTGTGGACAATGAGCAGTTCTTC

abundance: NA
len: 15
d_gene: NA
v_gene: TRBV21-1
j_gene: TRBJ2-5
CDR3aa: CASPPWTGVIETQYF
CDR3nt: TGTGCCAGCCCACCTTGGACAGGGGTTATAGAGACCCAGTACTTC

abundance: NA
len: 16
d_gene: NA
v_gene: TRBV5-6
j_gene: TRBJ1-5
CDR3aa: CASSRGGVSGNQPQHF
CDR3nt: TGTGCCAGCAGCCGCGGGGGGGTTTCGGGCAATCAGCCCCAGCATTTT

abundance: NA
len: 13
d_gene: NA
v_gene: TRBV7-2
j_gene: TRBJ2-1
CDR3aa: CASSLGQFNEQFF
CDR3nt: TGTGCCAGCAGCTTAGGACAGTTCAATGAGCAGTTCTTC

abundance: NA
len: 17
d_gene: TRBD1
v_gene: TRBV30
j_gene: TRBJ1-2
CDR3aa: CAWSPTILWTGDYGYTF
CDR3nt: TGTGCCTGGAGCCCTACGATATTATGGACAGGGGACTATGGCTACACCTTC

abundance: NA
len: 13
d_gene: NA
v_gene: TRBV19
j_gene: TRBJ1-1
CDR3aa: CASSISRNTEAFF
CDR3nt: TGTGCCAGTAGTATATCTAGGAACACTGAAGCTTTCTTT

abundance: once
len: 15
d_gene: NA
v_gene: TRBV28
j_gene: TRBJ2-7
CDR3aa: CASCTPGHTSYEQYF
CDR3nt: TGTGCCAGCTGTACACCGGGACACACTTCCTACGAGCAGTACTTC

abundance: NA
len: 15
d_gene: TRBD2
v_gene: TRBV7-3
j_gene: TRBJ2-3
CDR3aa: CASSPRLAETDTQYF
CDR3nt: TGTGCCAGCAGCCCGAGACTAGCGGAAACAGATACGCAGTATTTT

abundance: NA
len: 15
d_gene: NA
v_gene: TRBV21-1
j_gene: TRBJ2-7
CDR3aa: CASSIRGGPSYEQYF
CDR3nt: TGTGCCAGCAGCATTCGGGGGGGTCCTTCCTACGAGCAGTACTTC

abundance: NA
len: 20
d_gene: TRBD2
v_gene: TRBV10-2
j_gene: TRBJ2-7
CDR3aa: CASSESLRGTSGRARYEQYF
CDR3nt: TGCGCCAGCAGTGAGTCTCTCAGGGGGACTAGCGGGAGAGCCCGCTACGAGCAGTACTTC

abundance: few
len: 14
d_gene: TRBD2
v_gene: TRBV25-1
j_gene: TRBJ2-2
CDR3aa: CASNPGLAAGELFF
CDR3nt: TGTGCCAGCAATCCGGGACTAGCGGCCGGGGAGCTGTTTTTT

abundance: NA
len: 15
d_gene: TRBD1
v_gene: TRBV5-4
j_gene: TRBJ1-1
CDR3aa: CASSSPGQGKTEAFF
CDR3nt: TGTGCCAGCAGCTCCCCGGGACAGGGTAAAACTGAAGCTTTCTTT

abundance: NA
len: 17
d_gene: NA
v_gene: TRBV7-6
j_gene: TRBJ1-6
CDR3aa: CASSLALTKDSNSPLHF
CDR3nt: TGTGCCAGCAGCTTAGCGCTGACCAAGGACAGCAATTCACCCCTCCACTTT